This T cell receptor beta chain comes out of a study of tumor-infiltrating lymphocytes in primary liver carcinoma. Study findings and constraints: The difference in top-250-clone fraction between tumors and blood was significant, favoring tumors (p = 0.039).

Unsorted whole blood supplied the blood RNA, and germline DNA was isolated too. These patients lived with chronic HBV infection and had never been treated. CDR1 and CDR2 from the germline V gene are MNHEY and SVGEGT. The CDR3 runs 13 residues. The input was 500 ng total RNA; TCR beta cDNA was made from it with a constant-region primer. It was through three nested multiplex PCR rounds of slightly modified ARM-PCR that TCR beta libraries arose. TRBV1-TRBV30 forward primers and a C-beta reverse primer were used in the first two PCR rounds, which each ran for around 10 cycles. TCRdb used MiXCR to reprocess the multiplex PCR reads, holding one entry per CDR3 protein. The top ten clones hold 15% to 20% of a sample with around 330,000 distinct CDR3 sequences, approximately 58% of them seen once. Remarks on this clonotype: What it binds is unknown. The junction departs from germline at one end; a sequencing error may be responsible.

The sequenced sample consisted of peripheral blood. The TCR originated in a woman in her 30s with primary liver carcinoma and hepatitis B virus infection. The chain carries TRBV6-2 or TRBV6-3 and TRBJ1-5; D might be TRBD1 (5 bases). As DNA, the CDR3 is TGTGTCAGCAGGTGGGACGGGAATCAGCCCCAGCATTTT. It yields the protein CVSRWDGNQPQHF.